This T cell receptor (beta chain) was profiled in a study of regulatory T cells in long-lasting Graves disease. CDR1 PRHDT and CDR2 FYEKMQ come from the germline V gene (reference sequence). Trimming removed 4 bases at V and 5 bases at J, with 12 bases between. This CDR3 has 13 amino acids. This clonotype was counted many times. Building of the TCR beta libraries involved iRepertoire HTBI primers and Arm-PCR of CDR3 regions. TCRdb called the multiplex PCR reads again in MiXCR, with one record for every CDR3 protein. The sample yields approximately 400,000 distinct CDR3 sequences, about an eighth seen once. Time point: newly diagnosed GD, antithyroid drugs for less than 3 months. PBMCs were the source of the RNA used for TCR sequencing. This same sample was also part of a study on T cells in Graves' hyperthyroidism and ophthalmopathy. That report adds: The authors deemed Graves' hyperthyroidism stable absent ophthalmopathy progression within 18 months. HTBI primers drove first-round RT-PCR of the TCR CDR3.

The sequencing used peripheral blood mononuclear cells (PBMCs), collected at new diagnosis, from a patient treated with antithyroid drugs. The chain combines TRBV13 with TRBJ2-7, with D perhaps being TRBD1 or TRBD2 (5 bases each). The origin of this receptor is a woman younger than 30 with Graves disease. The CDR3 reads CASSYGTGNEQYV. The CDR3 bases are TGTGCCAGCAGCTACGGGACGGGCAACGAGCAGTACGTC.